This T cell receptor beta chain was documented in a study of cytomegalovirus exposure and HLA in healthy donors. CDR1 is SEHNR, CDR2 FQNEAQ, per germline (reference sequence). V was pared by 4 bases and J by 3 bases, with 16 bases between. This CDR3 is built from 15 residues. The PCR employed 60 Vbeta primers together with 13 Jbeta primers. Profiled with immunoSEQ multiplex PCR; TCRdb holds only in-frame clones, not every one. In all, the sample yields 95,000 to 150,000 clones. The V and J genes are TRBV7-9 and TRBJ2-7; maybe TRBD1 (5 bases). The TCR sequence derives from a man aged 18 to 30 in good health and CMV-seronegative. Sequences were obtained from PBMCs. CDR3 residues: CASSSRDRYNYEQYF. CDR3 sequence (DNA): TGTGCCAGCAGCTCACGAGACAGATACAACTACGAGCAGTACTTC.